Listed below are T cell receptor beta chains from one sample, sequenced in a study of T cells after yellow fever vaccination. TCRdb re-derived calls from the 5' RACE reads in MiXCR, one entry per CDR3 protein. The sample lists around 350,000 distinct CDR3 sequences, 6.2% occurring once. This sample comprised PBMCs, obtained 5 days after the yellow fever booster vaccination. These receptors all stem from a man aged 25-45 years who received the YFV17D yellow fever vaccine. Each CDR3 is given with its conserved first and last residue. D genes are given only for firm matches. Size values are once, few and many counts, or a class for expanded clones, and some rows have none.

V gene	J gene	D gene	clone size	CDR3 DNA	CDR3 protein
TRBV9	TRBJ2-7	-	few	TGTGCCAGCACCCCGACACCCTACTCCTACGAGCAGTACTTC	CASTPTPYSYEQYF
TRBV11-2	TRBJ2-7	TRBD1	-	TGTGCCAGCAGCTTCCTAACGGGACAGGGATCCTACGAGCAGTACTTC	CASSFLTGQGSYEQYF
TRBV2	TRBJ1-4	-	many	TGTGCCAGCGCCGAGGGACGCATTAATGAAAAACTGTTTTTT	CASAEGRINEKLFF
TRBV4-3	TRBJ2-1	TRBD2	-	TGCGCCAGCAGCCAAGGGTCTAGCGGGTACTCCTACAATGAGCAGTTCTTC	CASSQGSSGYSYNEQFF
TRBV11-3	TRBJ2-1	-	-	TGTGCCAGCAGCTTAGGCCTAGGAGTCATTGAGCAGTTCTTC	CASSLGLGVIEQFF
TRBV28	TRBJ1-4	TRBD1	-	TGTGCCAGCAGTTTTGGGGACAGGGTTTTAGGTGAAAAACTGTTTTTT	CASSFGDRVLGEKLFF
TRBV20-1	TRBJ2-7	TRBD2	few	TGCAGTGCTAGCGAAGGACTAGCGGGAGGGGGCTACGAGCAGTACTTC	CSASEGLAGGGYEQYF
TRBV20-1	TRBJ2-7	TRBD2	-	TGCAGTGCTAGAGTAGCGGGAGGAACGTTTGAGCAGTACTTC	CSARVAGGTFEQYF
TRBV11-2	TRBJ2-6	-	-	TGTGCCAGCAGCCCAATGCCCTCTGGGGCCAACGTCCTGACTTTC	CASSPMPSGANVLTF
TRBV19	TRBJ1-5	-	-	TGTGCCAGTAGTAGAAAAGGGACAACCACGGGGAGCAATCAGCCCCAGCATTTT	CASSRKGTTTGSNQPQHF
TRBV29-1	TRBJ2-5	TRBD1	few	TGCAGCATAGAGACAGGGTACCAAGAGACCCAGTACTTC	CSIETGYQETQYF
TRBV18	TRBJ1-4	-	-	TGTGCCAGCTCACCACAGGGGCGCCATGAAAAACTGTTTTTT	CASSPQGRHEKLFF
TRBV7-3	TRBJ2-5	-	many	TGTGCCAGCAGCCCCTATGGGAATAAAGAGACCCAGTACTTC	CASSPYGNKETQYF
TRBV7-2	TRBJ1-6	-	-	TGTGCCAGCAGCTTAGCATATGAGGCTGATTCACCCCTCCACTTT	CASSLAYEADSPLHF
TRBV5-1	TRBJ2-1	-	-	TGCGCCAGCAGCTTGGACAGCCGCCAGCAGTTCTTC	CASSLDSRQQFF
TRBV5-1	TRBJ2-2	-	many	TGCGCCAGCAGCTTGGGAGACCGTGCCACCGGGGAGCTGTTTTTT	CASSLGDRATGELFF
TRBV2	TRBJ2-7	-	few	TGTGCCAGCAGTCCCTTCAGTGGCCCCTACGAGCAGTACTTC	CASSPFSGPYEQYF
TRBV25-1	TRBJ2-2	-	few	TGTGCCAGCAGTGAATATGAGACGGCGAACACCGGGGAGCTGTTTTTT	CASSEYETANTGELFF
TRBV6-5	TRBJ2-1	-	-	TGTGCCACCACCCACAATGAGCAGTTCTTC	CATTHNEQFF
TRBV20-1	TRBJ2-1	TRBD2	many	TGCAGTGCTAGGCCCGGGGTAGCGGGTAATGAGCAGTTCTTC	CSARPGVAGNEQFF
TRBV11-3	TRBJ1-1	TRBD1	once	TGTGCCAGCAGCTTAGCCGGGACAGGGGGGGTGTACACTGAAGCTTTCTTT	CASSLAGTGGVYTEAFF
TRBV6-5	TRBJ2-7	-	few	TGTGCCAGCAGCAGGGGTGGGGAGCAGTACTTC	CASSRGGEQYF
TRBV6-2/TRBV6-3	TRBJ2-1	-	many	TGTGCCAGCAGGTCTAGCATGCATGAGCAGTTCTTC	CASRSSMHEQFF
TRBV7-2	TRBJ2-7	TRBD2	-	TGTGCCAGCAGCTTCGCCGGGACTAGCGACTACGAGCAGTACTTC	CASSFAGTSDYEQYF
TRBV28	TRBJ1-2	TRBD1	few	TGTGCCAGCAGGGGGACAGGGTCTGGCTACACCTTC	CASRGTGSGYTF
TRBV28	TRBJ1-4	-	few	TGTGCCAGCAGTCCCCCTGGGGCCGGGAACGGACGTGAAAAACTGTTTTTT	CASSPPGAGNGREKLFF
TRBV5-1	TRBJ2-1	-	-	TGCGCCAGCAGCTTGCGTCGGGGCCCCAACGAGCAGTTCTTC	CASSLRRGPNEQFF
TRBV1	TRBJ1-4	-	-	TGCACCAGCACTGGACACCAGGTCATCAGGGGAAAACTGTTTTTT	CTSTGHQVIRGKLFF
TRBV20-1	TRBJ2-7	TRBD2	many	TGCAGTGCTAGAGAAGCGGGATACGACTACGAGCAGTACTTC	CSAREAGYDYEQYF
TRBV7-2	TRBJ2-1	TRBD2	many	TGTGCCAGCAGCGCTAGCGGCTCCTACAATGAGCAGTTCTTC	CASSASGSYNEQFF